This entry features one T cell receptor (beta chain) sequence. With 3 bases removed from V and 2 bases from J, the gap between germline ends came to 17 bases. Germline CDR1 reads GTSNPN; CDR2 reads SVGIG (reference sequence). This CDR3 comprises 16 residues. The sample belongs to a study of technical replicates of blood from a few donors. Clones were sequenced by immunoSEQ multiplex PCR, and TCRdb holds only the in-frame ones, with some missing. The table lists almost 90,000 clones, 85% to 95% of them singletons, with around 0.23% in the top ten. The chain is built from TRBV30 and TRBJ1-3; possible D gene TRBD1, 6 bases. The sample consisted of T cells isolated from PBMCs. This receptor was identified in a human donor in good health. The CDR3 sequence is CAWSPRGGTAGNTIYF. The CDR3 nucleotides are TGTGCCTGGAGCCCGAGGGGGGGCACCGCTGGAAACACCATATATTTT.